This T cell receptor beta chain comes out of a study of cytomegalovirus exposure and HLA in healthy donors. PCR was performed using 60 Vbeta and 13 Jbeta primers. Generated by immunoSEQ multiplex PCR, the TCRdb table keeps only in-frame clones and is missing some. The table has approximately 70,000 clones, roughly two thirds seen once. With regard to this clone: One junction end disagrees with the germline gene, perhaps due to a read error.

The specimen sequenced was PBMCs. The clonotype originates from a male donor in good health and CMV-seropositive.

CDR3 nucleotides: TGCGCCAGCAGTCAGGGGAGCGGCGACTTC. This gives the protein CASSQGSGDF. The chain uses TRBV23-1 and TRBJ2-5; the D gene is possibly TRBD2 (5 bases). TRBV23-1 is classed as an ORF, of uncertain function. This CDR3 has 10 amino acids.